The 18 T cell receptor beta chains given below trace back to one sample, sequenced in a study of blood T cells in healthy people across ages. A second PCR of roughly 7 to 11 cycles used a sample-barcoded 5' primer and a J-beta primer mix. In TCRdb, the 5' RACE reads were re-called with MiXCR into one record per CDR3 protein. Altogether roughly 1.5 million distinct CDR3 sequences are present, approximately 42% being singletons, with the ten largest covering about 4%. Sequencing was done on a sample of blood. The receptors originated from a young woman in good health.

This chain uses TRBV29-1 with TRBJ2-7; TRBD2 aligns across 15 bases. V trimming: 6 bases; J trimming: 4 bases; junction bases outside the gene matches: 10. The CDR3 runs to 16 residues. The germline gives CDR1 SQVTM, CDR2 ANQGSEA. CDR3 sequence (DNA): TGCAGCGTATCCGGACTAGCGGGAGGGCCCGGTTACGAGCAGTACTTC. Amino acids: CSVSGLAGGPGYEQYF.

This rearrangement joins TRBV7-9 to TRBJ2-3; 7 nucleotides line up with TRBD1. The CDR3 is 16 residues long. In germline, CDR1 is SEHNR, CDR2 FQNEAQ (reference sequence). Germline trimming cut 5 bases from V and 3 bases from J; bases unmatched to any gene: 11. CDR3 sequence reads: CASSRTGAPLTDTQYF. CDR3 bases: TGTGCCAGCAGCCGTACAGGGGCGCCCCTTACAGATACGCAGTATTTT.

J is TRBJ2-1 and V is TRBV7-6, with D uncertain. V was cut by 4 bases and J by 5 bases, with 9 bases left in between. Germline V lookup: CDR1 SGHVS, CDR2 FNYEAQ. There are 13 residues in the CDR3. The DNA of the CDR3 is TGTGCCAGCAGCTGGGCAGAACACAATGAGCAGTTCTTC. Residues: CASSWAEHNEQFF.

This clonotype was detected only a few times. V gene TRBV5-1 combines with J gene TRBJ2-3; the D gene could be TRBD1 or TRBD2 (5 bases each). Germline V CDR1 and CDR2: SGHRS, YFSETQ. Trimming shortened V by 4 bases and J by 0 bases, and 15 bases separated the two germline ends. The CDR3 consists of 16 residues. CDR3 sequence (DNA): TGCGCCAGCAGCGGGACCGGGACGAAGAGCACAGATACGCAGTATTTT. Its translation: CASSGTGTKSTDTQYF. The variable domain in full, with the rest retrieved from reference TRBV5-1 and TRBJ2-3, is KAGVTQTPRYLIKTRGQQVTLSCSPISGHRSVSWYQQTPGQGLQFLFEYFSETQRNKGNFPGRFSGRQFSNSRSEMNVSTLELGDSALYLCASSGTGTKSTDTQYFGPGTRLTVL.

Concerning this clonotype itself: An end of the junction differs from the germline gene, which may be a read error. V usage is TRBV4-1 and J usage is TRBJ2-5, with 9 bases lining up with TRBD1. This CDR3 comprises 19 residues. Germline V gene data show CDR1 as MGHRA and CDR2 as YSYEKL. The CDR3 nucleotides read TGCGCCAGCAGCTACGGACAGGGGATGAACTTGGGAGACTTGGAGACTCAGTACTTC. Its translation: CASSYGQGMNLGDLETQYF.

This chain links TRBV25-1 with TRBJ1-1, with D perhaps TRBD1 (5 bases). Germline V gene data show CDR1 as MGHDK and CDR2 as SYGVNS. The CDR3 consists of 13 residues. Trimming left V 1 base short and J 6 bases short, with 9 bases between. The CDR3 here is CASSEFMGAEAFF. The DNA of the CDR3 is TGTGCCAGCAGTGAATTCATGGGGGCTGAAGCTTTCTTT.

A few counts support this clonotype. This chain joins TRBV20-1 and TRBJ2-5; D gene ambiguous. The germline V and J ends were trimmed by 4 bases and 11 bases, with 17 bases remaining between them. The CDR3 extends over 12 amino acids. The germline CDR1 and CDR2 sequences are DFQATT and SNEGSKA (reference sequence). The CDR3 reads CSATTDVTEQYF. The CDR3 bases are TGCAGTGCTACGACCGACGTTACGGAGCAGTACTTC.

This clonotype was seen a single time. The chain has TRBV7-9 and TRBJ2-2, with no clear D. V lost 0 bases and J 6 bases, leaving 5 bases between the germline ends. The CDR3 covers 13 residues. Germline CDR1 is SEHNR and CDR2 is FQNEAQ (reference sequence). The CDR3 DNA reads as TGTGCCAGCAGCTTAGCAGAGTCCGGGGAGCTGTTTTTT. It is translated as CASSLAESGELFF. Based on the CDR3 plus reference TRBV7-9 and TRBJ2-2, the full variable domain is DTGVSQNPRHKITKRGQNVTFRCDPISEHNRLYWYRQTLGQGPEFLTYFQNEAQLEKSRLLSDRFSAERPKGSFSTLEIQRTEQGDSAMYLCASSLAESGELFFGEGSRLTVL.

This clonotype is a singleton in its sample. The chain links TRBV24-1 to TRBJ1-2; 8 nucleotides align to TRBD1. V dropped 3 bases and J dropped 5; count of bases not matched to a gene: 7. The CDR3 spans 15 residues. Germline lookup yields CDR1 KGHDR and CDR2 SFDVKD. The CDR3 bases are TGTGCCACCAGTGATCCTGGACAGGGATCATATGGCTACACCTTC. This codes for CATSDPGQGSYGYTF.

In nucleotides, the CDR3 is TGTGCCAGCAGCCCAAGTAATATAGGGGCGAGAGAAAAACTGTTTTTT. Translating gives CASSPSNIGAREKLFF. This rearrangement joins TRBV3-1 to TRBJ1-4, with a weak D call TRBD1 (5 bases). The CDR3 extends over 16 amino acids. V lost 4 bases, J lost 8 bases, and 20 bases lay in between. The V gene's germline CDR1 is LGHDT and CDR2 YNNKEL (reference sequence).

There are a few counts of this clonotype. The chain is built from TRBV5-8 and TRBJ1-4; TRBD1 agrees at 9 bases. Germline CDR1 is SGHTS and CDR2 is YDEGEE. The CDR3 extends over 15 amino acids. V shed 3 bases, J shed 10 bases, and the junction held 10 bases outside the gene matches. Here the CDR3 reads CASSSPTGGIGKLFF. The CDR3, as DNA: TGTGCCAGCAGCTCCCCTACAGGGGGCATTGGAAAACTGTTTTTT. The full variable domain, in which reference TRBV5-8 and TRBJ1-4 provide the parts outside the CDR3, is EAGVTQSPTHLIKTRGQQATLRCSPISGHTSVYWYQQALGLGLQFLLWYDEGEERNRGNFPPRFSGRQFPNYSSELNVNALELEDSALYLCASSSPTGGIGKLFFGSGTQLSVL.

About this clonotype: The junction departs from germline at one end; a sequencing error may be responsible. J is TRBJ2-3 and V is TRBV12-3 or TRBV12-4; 9 bases match TRBD2. The CDR3 runs to 13 residues. The CDR3 coding sequence is TGTGCCAGCAAAGCGGGGGGCGCAGATGCGCAGTATTTT. This sequence encodes CASKAGGADAQYF.

This clonotype appeared a few times. CDR3 DNA: TGCAGCGTTGCAGGACTAGCGATCAACGAGCAGTACTTC. It specifies CSVAGLAINEQYF. The V gene is TRBV29-1, the J gene TRBJ2-7; 9 nucleotides align to TRBD2. Germline V gene data show CDR1 as SQVTM and CDR2 as ANQGSEA. CDR3 size: 13 residues. The trim removed 4 bases at V and 5 bases at J, leaving 6 bases unmatched.

The rearrangement links TRBV7-9 to TRBJ2-1; possible D gene TRBD2, 6 bases. Germline loops: CDR1 SEHNR, CDR2 FQNEAQ (reference sequence). This CDR3 is built from 16 residues. V shed 1 base and J shed 5 bases, with 15 bases lying between them. The CDR3, as DNA: TGTGCCAGCAGCTTAGTATTAGCGGCGACCGACAATGAGCAGTTCTTC. Its translation is CASSLVLAATDNEQFF.

This clonotype occurred a few times. V gene TRBV29-1 combines with J gene TRBJ1-4, with a weak D call TRBD1 (5 bases). Germline V lookup: CDR1 SQVTM, CDR2 ANQGSEA. The CDR3 is 12 amino acids. V was clipped by 7 bases and J by 5 bases, with 11 bases between them. The CDR3 here is CSAGTHNEKLFF. The CDR3 DNA follows: TGCAGCGCAGGGACTCACAATGAAAAACTGTTTTTT.

CDR3 in amino acids: CSTTEDTYEQYF. CDR3 nucleotide sequence: TGCAGCACCACTGAAGATACCTACGAGCAGTACTTC. V gene TRBV29-1 combines with J gene TRBJ2-5; D not resolved. The J call is doubtful: the DNA matches TRBJ2-7 better. The CDR3 has 12 residues. The germline V gene encodes CDR1 SQVTM and CDR2 ANQGSEA.

The chain combines TRBV28 with TRBJ1-2, with TRBD1 matching 10 bases. The germline V gene has CDR1 MDHEN and CDR2 SYDVKM. V lost 4 bases, J lost 3 bases, and 11 bases stayed unmatched. This CDR3 comprises 17 residues. CDR3 residues: CASSSPSMTGGDYGYTF. CDR3 sequence (DNA): TGTGCCAGCAGTTCACCGTCTATGACAGGGGGCGACTATGGCTACACCTTC.

This clonotype was counted only a few times. This rearrangement joins TRBV6-5 to TRBJ1-5; no definite D call. This CDR3 has 13 amino acids. The germline gives CDR1 MNHEY, CDR2 SVGAGI. The V gene lost 2 bases and the J gene lost 6 bases, with 8 bases spanning the gap. This CDR3 reads CASSYEFGQPQHF. In nucleotides, the CDR3 is TGTGCCAGCAGTTACGAATTTGGTCAGCCCCAGCATTTT.